This T cell receptor (delta chain) was retrieved from a study of gamma-delta T cells after stem cell transplantation (dated by TCRdb to the mid-2010s). Including the terminal cysteine and phenylalanine, the CDR3 comprises 20 residues. Just CDR3 DNA is preserved here, 60 bases in frame from base 1. CDR1 GEAIGNYY and CDR2 EKD are derived from the germline V gene. This clone was found a few times. Its binding antigen is unknown. A junction boundary mismatches the germline segment, possibly from a read error. Other DNA sequences in this specimen translate into the identical CDR3. Library method: RT-PCR. Sequencing took place on an Illumina MiSeq. TCRdb reprocessed the public reads with the caller CATT; rows with the same DNA were merged afterwards. Within this sample are about 1,500 delta-chain clones, with around 3.5% of them counted one time only. Approximately 24% of the sample belongs to the ten largest clones.

This clonotype originated in a human donor. It is not recorded whose cells these are; they may come from a transplant donor. The chain couples TRDV2 to TRDJ3; TRDD3 is a weak D gene call, 5 bases matching. The sample consisted of gamma-delta T cells. At the DNA level, the sequence is TGTGCCTGTGACACCGCAGGTACTGGAATTAGCTCCTGTGACACCCGACCGATGTTTTTC. It encodes CACDTAGTGISSCDTRPMFF.